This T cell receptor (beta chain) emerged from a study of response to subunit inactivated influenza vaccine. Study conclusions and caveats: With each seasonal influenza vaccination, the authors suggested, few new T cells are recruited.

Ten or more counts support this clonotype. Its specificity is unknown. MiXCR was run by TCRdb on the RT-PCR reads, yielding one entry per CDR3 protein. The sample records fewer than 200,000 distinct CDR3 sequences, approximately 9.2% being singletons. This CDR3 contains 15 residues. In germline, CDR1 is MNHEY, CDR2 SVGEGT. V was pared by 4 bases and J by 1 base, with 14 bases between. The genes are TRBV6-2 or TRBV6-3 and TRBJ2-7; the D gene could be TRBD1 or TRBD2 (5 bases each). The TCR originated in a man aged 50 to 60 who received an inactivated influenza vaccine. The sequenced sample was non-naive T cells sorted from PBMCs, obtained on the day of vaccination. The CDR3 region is CASSSGDGFSYEQYF. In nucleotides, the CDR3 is TGTGCCAGCAGTTCCGGGGACGGATTTTCCTACGAGCAGTACTTC.